This T cell receptor (beta chain) was observed in a study of CD8+ T cells in alopecia areata. In the study overall: The drug, oral tofacitinib, was given to treated patients at 5 to 10 mg twice daily. Findings of the study overall: Numerous clones, expanded in lesions, remained in scalp and blood during tofacitinib.

Following extraction, RNA underwent reverse transcription to cDNA, which served as the sequencing template. Using immunoSEQ multiplex PCR, the repertoire was profiled, and TCRdb retains in-frame clones only, with some absent. The repertoire holds roughly 180,000 clones, with 50% to 60% as singletons. About this clone: Its antigen remains unknown.

The V gene lost 4 bases and the J gene lost 0 bases, with 10 bases spanning the gap. The CDR3 is 16 residues long. Looked up from germline, CDR1 is SEHNR and CDR2 is FQNEAQ (reference sequence). The treatment was: oral pan-JAK inhibitor, 5-10 mg twice daily. This material consisted of CD4+ T cells sorted from blood, taken at week 4, from a patient treated with tofacitinib. The origin of this receptor is a human donor with alopecia areata. The chain recombines TRBV7-9 with TRBJ2-6; D ambiguous. CDR3 coding DNA: TGTGCCAGCAGCTCGACCGCTAGCTCTGGGGCCAACGTCCTGACTTTC. As protein: CASSSTASSGANVLTF.